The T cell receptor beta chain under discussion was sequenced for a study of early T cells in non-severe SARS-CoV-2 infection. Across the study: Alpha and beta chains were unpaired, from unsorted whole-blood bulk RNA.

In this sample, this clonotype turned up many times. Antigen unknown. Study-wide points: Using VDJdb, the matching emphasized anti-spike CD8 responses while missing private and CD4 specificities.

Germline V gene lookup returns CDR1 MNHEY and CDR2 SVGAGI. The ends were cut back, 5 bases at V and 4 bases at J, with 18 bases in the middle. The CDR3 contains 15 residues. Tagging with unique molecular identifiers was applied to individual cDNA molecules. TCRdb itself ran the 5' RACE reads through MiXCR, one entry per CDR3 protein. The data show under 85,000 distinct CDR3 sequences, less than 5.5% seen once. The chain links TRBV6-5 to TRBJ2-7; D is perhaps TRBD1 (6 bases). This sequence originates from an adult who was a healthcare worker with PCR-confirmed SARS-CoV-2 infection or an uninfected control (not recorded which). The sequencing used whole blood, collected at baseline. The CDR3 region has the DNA TGTGCCAGCAGTGTACAGGGTTTGGGGTTATACGAGCAGTACTTC. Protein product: CASSVQGLGLYEQYF.